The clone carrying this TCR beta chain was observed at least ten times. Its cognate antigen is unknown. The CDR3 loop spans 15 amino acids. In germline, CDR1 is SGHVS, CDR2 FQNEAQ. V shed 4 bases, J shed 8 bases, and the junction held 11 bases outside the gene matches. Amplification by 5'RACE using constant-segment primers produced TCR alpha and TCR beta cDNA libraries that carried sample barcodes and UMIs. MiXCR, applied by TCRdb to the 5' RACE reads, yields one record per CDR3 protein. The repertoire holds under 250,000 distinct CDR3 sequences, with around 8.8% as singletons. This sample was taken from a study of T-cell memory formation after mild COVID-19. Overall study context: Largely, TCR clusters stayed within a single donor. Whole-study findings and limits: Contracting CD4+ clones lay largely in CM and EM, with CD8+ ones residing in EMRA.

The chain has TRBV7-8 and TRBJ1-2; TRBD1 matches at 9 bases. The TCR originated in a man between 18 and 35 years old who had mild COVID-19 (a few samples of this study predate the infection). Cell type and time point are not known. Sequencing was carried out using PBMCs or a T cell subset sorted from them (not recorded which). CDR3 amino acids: CASSSGDRASYGYTF. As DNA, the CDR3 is TGTGCCAGCAGCTCAGGGGACAGGGCTAGTTACGGCTACACCTTC.